Below are 21 T cell receptor beta chains sequenced from a single sample in a study of blood T cell repertoires in COVID-19. Clones were read by immunoSEQ multiplex PCR, and TCRdb kept only the in-frame ones, dropping some. The data show tens of thousands of clones, about nine tenths seen once. The sequencing input was peripheral blood. These receptors were collected from a man aged 30 to 39 with acute or convalescent COVID-19.

The V gene is TRBV28, the J gene TRBJ2-7; D is perhaps TRBD1 (5 bases). From germline, CDR1 is MDHEN and CDR2 SYDVKM. The length of the CDR3 is 13 residues. V shed 3 bases and J shed 4 bases, with 10 bases lying between them. The CDR3, as DNA: TGTGCCAGCAGTTTGGTGGACACGTACGAGCAGTACTTC. This sequence encodes CASSLVDTYEQYF.

The J gene is TRBJ2-1, the V gene TRBV6-4; 8 nucleotides agree with TRBD2. There are 17 residues in the CDR3. V shed 4 bases, J shed 4 bases, and the junction held 12 bases outside the gene matches. The germline gives CDR1 MRHNA, CDR2 SNTAGT. CDR3 nucleotide sequence: TGTGCCAGCAGTGGCACGGGGAGACTAGCGAATTACAATGAGCAGTTCTTC. Amino acid sequence: CASSGTGRLANYNEQFF.

Note on this clone: The same CDR3 is also encoded by other DNA sequences in this sample. The gene calls are TRBV7-9 and TRBJ2-7; 7 bases map to TRBD2. The germline V gene encodes CDR1 SEHNR and CDR2 FQNEAQ (reference sequence). This CDR3 has 14 amino acids. The V segment lost 5 bases and the J segment 1 base; nucleotides outside the gene matches: 5. The CDR3: CASSPSGRSYEQYF. DNA of the CDR3: TGTGCCAGCAGCCCTAGCGGAAGATCCTACGAGCAGTACTTC.

The chain links TRBV5-1 to TRBJ2-3; the D is unclear. The germline CDR1 and CDR2 sequences are SGHRS and YFSETQ. This CDR3 is 14 amino acids long. V was shortened by 0 bases and J by 1 base, with 6 bases between the two germline ends. CDR3 DNA sequence: TGCGCCAGCAGCTTGGTGGCGGGCACAGATACGCAGTATTTT. As protein: CASSLVAGTDTQYF.

V gene TRBV28 combines with J gene TRBJ1-2, with unresolved D. The V end was cut by 6 bases, the J end by 8 bases, with 10 bases between. The CDR3 consists of 11 residues. Germline CDR1 MDHEN, CDR2 SYDVKM. CDR3 in DNA: TGTGCCAGCAGCCAAGAGCAAGGCTACACCTTC. Amino acid sequence: CASSQEQGYTF.

This chain uses TRBV15 with TRBJ1-1, with D hard to call. Germline CDR1 LNHNV, CDR2 YYDKDF (reference sequence). The CDR3 is 15 amino acids. V dropped 4 bases and J dropped 0 bases, with 12 bases sitting between them. CDR3 loop: CATSNSFAMNTEAFF. In nucleotides, the CDR3 is TGTGCCACCAGCAACAGCTTCGCTATGAACACTGAAGCTTTCTTT.

The chain recombines TRBV28 with TRBJ2-1, with 15 positions matching TRBD2. Germline assignment: CDR1 MDHEN and CDR2 SYDVKM. The trim removed 8 bases at V and 7 bases at J, leaving 3 bases unmatched. This CDR3 spans 14 amino acids. The CDR3 region is CASGGTSGGNEQFF. The CDR3 bases are TGTGCCAGCGGCGGGACTAGCGGGGGGAATGAGCAGTTCTTC.

The chain joins TRBV7-9 to TRBJ1-4; D call uncertain. V was trimmed by 0 bases and J by 2 bases, leaving 7 bases between them. The length of the CDR3 is 15 residues. The V gene's germline CDR1 is SEHNR and CDR2 FQNEAQ (reference sequence). The CDR3 loop is CASSLAIRTNEKLFF. The CDR3, as DNA: TGTGCCAGCAGCTTAGCAATCCGGACTAATGAAAAACTGTTTTTT.

This clone turned up a few times. This rearrangement joins TRBV19 to TRBJ2-7, with 14 bases lining up with TRBD2. The V and J ends lost 8 bases and 0 bases, in that order; junction bases with no gene match: 0. The length of the CDR3 is 14 residues. CDR1 LNHDA and CDR2 SQIVND come from the germline V gene (reference sequence). In DNA, the CDR3 is TGTGCCAGTGGGACTAGCGGGAGCTCCTACGAGCAGTACTTC. Amino acid sequence: CASGTSGSSYEQYF.

The CDR3 here is CASSFGREGPPGELFF. The CDR3 coding sequence is TGTGCCAGCAGTTTCGGGCGGGAGGGCCCTCCCGGGGAGCTGTTTTTT. This chain connects TRBV27 to TRBJ2-2; 9 bases match TRBD2. There are 16 residues in the CDR3. Germline V gives CDR1 MNHEY, CDR2 SMNVEV (reference sequence). V was pared by 3 bases and J by 6 bases, with 8 bases of the junction left unmatched.

This chain links TRBV6-5 with TRBJ2-1, with a weak D call TRBD2 (5 bases). Deletions cut 6 bases from V and 4 bases from J, with 10 bases between. The CDR3 length is 13 residues. CDR1 is MNHEY and CDR2 is SVGAGI in the germline V gene. CDR3 coding DNA: TGTGCCAGCAGCGTAACTAGGTACAATGAGCAGTTCTTC. This sequence encodes CASSVTRYNEQFF.

The chain uses TRBV4-3 and TRBJ1-6; no definite D call. The germline V gene has CDR1 LGHNA and CDR2 YSLEER. The CDR3 totals 16 residues. Trimming took 1 base from V and 0 from J, leaving 7 bases between them. CDR3 coding DNA: TGCGCCAGCAGCCAAGGGTCTAGCTCCTATAATTCACCCCTCCACTTT. It encodes CASSQGSSSYNSPLHF.

The rearrangement links TRBV15 to TRBJ2-7, with 9 bases fitting TRBD1. The V gene's germline CDR1 is LNHNV and CDR2 YYDKDF (reference sequence). The CDR3 is 13 residues long. Trimming cost V 9 bases and J 6 bases; bases outside gene matches: 9. In DNA, the CDR3 is TGTGCCACGAGGGGACAGGGTTACTCCGAGCAGTACTTC. Protein sequence: CATRGQGYSEQYF.

V usage is TRBV4-1 and J usage is TRBJ2-3; the match to TRBD1 covers 8 bases. Trimming at V came to 0 bases and at J to 2 bases, leaving 4 bases not matched to a gene. The CDR3 covers 16 residues. From germline, CDR1 is MGHRA and CDR2 YSYEKL. DNA of the CDR3: TGCGCCAGCAGCCAAGATATGGGACAGGACACAGATACGCAGTATTTT. It is translated as CASSQDMGQDTDTQYF.

CDR3 DNA: TGTGCCAGCAGTCATTACAGGGGCTACACCTTC. Translated, it gives CASSHYRGYTF. V and J are TRBV12-3 or TRBV12-4 and TRBJ1-2; tentative D call: TRBD1 (5 bases). Trimming left V 5 bases short and J 8 bases short, with 9 bases between. The CDR3 extends over 11 amino acids.

The CDR3 DNA follows: TGTGCCAGCAGCCAGAACACAGGGGTTGGTAACTATGGCTACACCTTC. Amino acid sequence: CASSQNTGVGNYGYTF. This rearrangement joins TRBV7-9 to TRBJ1-2, with 7 positions matching TRBD1. Germline loops: CDR1 SEHNR, CDR2 FQNEAQ (reference sequence). V gave up 5 bases and J gave up 1 base; unmatched junction bases: 10. CDR3 length: 16 amino acids. The whole variable domain, remainder taken from reference TRBV7-9 and TRBJ1-2, is DTGVSQNPRHKITKRGQNVTFRCDPISEHNRLYWYRQTLGQGPEFLTYFQNEAQLEKSRLLSDRFSAERPKGSFSTLEIQRTEQGDSAMYLCASSQNTGVGNYGYTFGSGTRLTVV.

The genes are TRBV18 and TRBJ2-7; 7 nucleotides line up with TRBD2. Per germline, CDR1 KGHSH and CDR2 LQKENI. Germline trimming cut 6 bases from V and 6 bases from J; bases unmatched to any gene: 14. The CDR3 spans 15 residues. The CDR3 sequence is CASSSLAVTLPEQYF. The CDR3 DNA sequence: TGTGCCAGCTCCTCTCTAGCGGTAACCCTCCCCGAGCAGTACTTC.

V and J are TRBV7-9 and TRBJ2-5; a weak D match, TRBD2 (5 bases). Germline CDR1 and CDR2: SEHNR and FQNEAQ (reference sequence). This CDR3 is 15 amino acids long. The V end lost 4 bases, the J end lost 2 bases, and 14 bases lay between the germline ends. The CDR3 region is CASSSQAGKQETQYF. CDR3 DNA: TGTGCCAGCAGCTCCCAGGCGGGTAAACAAGAGACCCAGTACTTC.

This clone appeared once. The chain is built from TRBV29-1 and TRBJ2-5; a weak D match, TRBD2 (7 bases). Trimming left V 7 bases short and J 0 bases short, with 12 bases between. The CDR3 totals 13 residues. The germline gives CDR1 SQVTM, CDR2 ANQGSEA. The CDR3 DNA is TGCAGCGCCCCGGGGGGCAACCAAGAGACCCAGTACTTC. Its protein is CSAPGGNQETQYF. Based on the CDR3 plus reference TRBV29-1 and TRBJ2-5, the full variable domain is SAVISQKPSRDICQRGTSLTIQCQVDSQVTMMFWYRQQPGQSLTLIATANQGSEATYESGFVIDKFPISRPNLTFSTLTVSNMSPEDSSIYLCSAPGGNQETQYFGPGTRLLVL.

The chain employs TRBV28 and TRBJ2-3, with 7 bases that match TRBD2. This CDR3 contains 13 residues. Trimming cost V 4 bases and J 3 bases; bases outside gene matches: 1. CDR1 MDHEN and CDR2 SYDVKM come from the germline V gene. The CDR3, as DNA: TGTGCCAGCAGTTGGGGAGGGACAGATACGCAGTATTTT. Translated, it gives CASSWGGTDTQYF.

This clone has just one count. The genes are TRBV28 and TRBJ1-5; TRBD1 might be the D (6 bases). Between the trimmed V and J ends, which lost 4 bases and 4 bases, there was a span of 17 bases. CDR1 is MDHEN, CDR2 SYDVKM, per germline. The CDR3 has 16 residues. CDR3 loop: CASSSDRQLRNQPQHF. Here the CDR3 DNA reads TGTGCCAGCAGTTCGGACAGACAACTTAGAAATCAGCCCCAGCATTTT.